The 21 T cell receptor beta chains below come from one sample, sequenced in a study of cytomegalovirus exposure and HLA in healthy donors (dated by TCRdb to the late 2010s). The library relied on the immunoSEQ multiplex PCR assay. For the multiplex PCR, a mixture combining 60 forward primers for TCR Vbeta segments and 13 reverse primers for TCR Jbeta segments was used. The immuneACCESS repertoire file appears here via TCRdb, limited to in-frame rearrangements. These files lack a portion of the clones; in checked studies, under half of the deficit traces to unresolved V genes, and the cause of the others is not known. The sample has more than 95,000 clones on record, 55% to 75% of them singletons. The ten largest clones add up to 2.5% to 3.5% of the sample. The sample comprised PBMCs. These TCRs come from a man aged 55 to 70 in good health and CMV-seronegative.

The chain links TRBV6-1 to TRBJ1-5; weak D call: TRBD1 (5 bases). Trimming removed 8 bases from V and 4 bases from J, with 9 bases in between. The CDR3 is made up of 12 amino acids. The germline gives CDR1 MNHNS, CDR2 SASEGT. The CDR3 reads CASAGTNQPQHF. The CDR3 nucleotides read TGTGCCAGCGCAGGGACTAATCAGCCCCAGCATTTT.

This clone came up many times. The J gene is TRBJ2-2, the V gene TRBV10-3; a weak D match, TRBD1 (6 bases). Per the germline V gene, CDR1 is ENHRY and CDR2 is SYGVKD. CDR3 length equals 13 residues. V lost 6 bases to trimming and J lost 1 base, with 6 bases between them. In DNA form, the CDR3 reads TGTGCCATCAGGACAGGGAACACCGGGGAGCTGTTTTTT. Its protein is CAIRTGNTGELFF.

The V gene is TRBV29-1, the J gene TRBJ2-7; TRBD1 matches at 7 bases. The junction had 9 bases not matched to a gene; V was cut back by 6 bases and J by 1 base. The CDR3 loop spans 14 amino acids. Germline CDR1 is SQVTM and CDR2 is ANQGSEA. CDR3 amino acids: CSVADTGVSYEQYF. CDR3 in DNA: TGCAGCGTCGCGGACACAGGGGTATCCTACGAGCAGTACTTC.

The chain is built from TRBV27 and TRBJ2-7, with 9 bases aligning to TRBD1. This CDR3 region has 14 residues. Germline values: CDR1 MNHEY, CDR2 SMNVEV (reference sequence). Germline trimming cut 6 bases from V and 0 bases from J; bases unmatched to any gene: 3. In DNA form, the CDR3 reads TGTGCCAGCAGGCTGGACAGGGGCTCCTACGAGCAGTACTTC. Its translation is CASRLDRGSYEQYF.

The V and J genes are TRBV9 and TRBJ1-4; D possibly corresponds to TRBD1 (6 bases). The CDR3 is 14 amino acids. From germline, CDR1 is SGDLS and CDR2 YYNGEE. The V end was cut by 7 bases, the J end by 1 base, with 11 bases between. The CDR3 sequence is CASEPTGTNEKLFF. The CDR3 nucleotides are TGTGCCAGCGAGCCGACAGGAACTAATGAAAAACTGTTTTTT.

CDR3 sequence: CASSLNAGFYGYTF. CDR3 DNA: TGTGCCAGCAGTTTAAATGCAGGGTTCTATGGCTACACCTTC. The chain uses TRBV27 and TRBJ1-2; D perhaps matches TRBD1 (5 bases). The CDR3 is 14 residues long. V was pared by 2 bases and J by 4 bases, with 11 bases between. Germline assignment: CDR1 MNHEY and CDR2 SMNVEV (reference sequence).

There are a few counts of this clone. The V and J genes are TRBV29-1 and TRBJ2-3; the D is unclear. CDR3 length: 14 amino acids. Looked up from germline, CDR1 is SQVTM and CDR2 is ANQGSEA. The ends were cut back, 7 bases at V and 0 bases at J, with 14 bases in the middle. The CDR3 sequence is CSGRGHFSTDTQYF. DNA of the CDR3: TGCAGCGGCCGAGGCCATTTTAGCACAGATACGCAGTATTTT.

This rearrangement joins TRBV6-6 to TRBJ2-7, with 13 bases fitting TRBD2. The CDR3 runs to 15 residues. The V gene end was trimmed by 5 bases and the J gene end by 2 bases; junction bases not matched to a gene: 3. Germline V gene lookup returns CDR1 MNHNY and CDR2 SVGAGI (reference sequence). CDR3 sequence: CASSHTSGRAYEQYF. CDR3 DNA: TGTGCCAGCAGTCACACTAGCGGGAGGGCCTACGAGCAGTACTTC.

The chain carries TRBV7-9 and TRBJ1-2; 9 nucleotides agree with TRBD1. This CDR3 has 14 amino acids. The V and J ends lost 2 bases and 7 bases, in that order; junction bases with no gene match: 5. The V gene's germline CDR1 is SEHNR and CDR2 FQNEAQ (reference sequence). CDR3 sequence: CASSLKQGAFGYTF. Here the CDR3 DNA reads TGTGCCAGCAGCTTAAAACAGGGGGCCTTTGGCTACACCTTC.

The V gene is TRBV5-1, the J gene TRBJ2-1; D may be TRBD2 (6 bases). The CDR3 spans 13 residues. Germline loops: CDR1 SGHRS, CDR2 YFSETQ. Trimming cost V 1 base and J 8 bases, with 10 bases left between them. This CDR3 is CASSLSGGDEQFF. CDR3 DNA sequence: TGCGCCAGCAGCTTGTCTGGCGGGGATGAGCAGTTCTTC.

This clone came up many times. The V gene is TRBV15, the J gene TRBJ1-5; D is perhaps TRBD1 (6 bases). Trimming took 0 bases from V and 0 from J, leaving 18 bases between them. The CDR3 has 19 amino acids. In germline, CDR1 is LNHNV, CDR2 YYDKDF (reference sequence). The CDR3 nucleotides read TGTGCCACCAGCAGAGATCAGCGGCAGGGGTTGTTTAGCAATCAGCCCCAGCATTTT. Translation: CATSRDQRQGLFSNQPQHF.

This sequence joins TRBV19 and TRBJ2-5; 10 bases line up with TRBD1. TRBJ2-7 matches the DNA end more closely, so the J call is doubtful. This CDR3 comprises 14 residues. Germline CDR1 reads LNHDA; CDR2 reads SQIVND (reference sequence). The CDR3 DNA sequence: TGTGCCAGTAGTATTGCGGGACAGGGGAACGAGCAGTACTTC. It is translated as CASSIAGQGNEQYF.

There are a few counts of this clone. The chain carries TRBV6-1 and TRBJ2-3, with D perhaps matching TRBD1 (6 bases). Germline CDR1 is MNHNS and CDR2 is SASEGT. With 2 bases removed from V and 2 bases from J, the gap between germline ends came to 8 bases. The CDR3 length is 14 residues. The CDR3 nucleotides read TGTGCCAGCAGTGAACAGGGGCCCACAGATACGCAGTATTTT. As protein: CASSEQGPTDTQYF.

This clone was seen more than once but under ten times. The genes are TRBV6-5 and TRBJ1-2; no clear D gene. The germline V gene encodes CDR1 MNHEY and CDR2 SVGAGI. The CDR3 is 14 amino acids. V gave up 10 bases and J gave up 2 bases, with 17 bases separating them. CDR3 sequence: CATSGGSFNYGYTF. The CDR3 DNA reads TGTGCCACCTCCGGAGGCAGTTTCAACTATGGCTACACCTTC.

This chain joins TRBV29-1 and TRBJ2-3; D might be TRBD2 (7 bases). Germline loops: CDR1 SQVTM, CDR2 ANQGSEA. This CDR3 contains 12 residues. The CDR3, as DNA: TGCGGGGGCCGGGGGGGCACAGATACGCAGTATTTT. Protein sequence: CGGRGGTDTQYF.

V usage is TRBV7-5 and J usage is TRBJ1-6; the D call in the table, TRBD1, was not verified against the DNA. TRBV7-5 is shown as a pseudogene. The CDR3 contains 16 residues. The CDR3 region is CVRSLAEGAMDSPLHF. Here the CDR3 DNA reads TGTGTCAGAAGCTTAGCGGAGGGGGCGATGGATTCACCCCTCCACTTT.

J is TRBJ2-7 and V is TRBV6-5; D is uncertain. The V end lost 6 bases, the J end lost 3 bases, and 6 bases lay between the germline ends. CDR1 and CDR2 from the germline V gene are MNHEY and SVGAGI. CDR3 size: 11 residues. CDR3 coding DNA: TGTGCCAGCAGAAACAGCTACGAGCAGTACTTC. Encoded protein: CASRNSYEQYF.

The V gene is TRBV7-2, the J gene TRBJ2-1; 7 nucleotides match TRBD1. Germline CDR1 and CDR2: SGHTA and FQGNSA. The V gene end was trimmed by 3 bases and the J gene end by 9 bases; junction bases not matched to a gene: 5. The CDR3 consists of 13 residues. CDR3 sequence: CASSFRQGLEQFF. CDR3 sequence (DNA): TGTGCCAGCAGCTTCCGACAGGGTCTTGAGCAGTTCTTC.

This clone was observed a single time. The chain employs TRBV5-1 and TRBJ2-3; 12 bases align to TRBD2. The ends lost 0 bases at V and 3 bases at J; junction bases unmatched: 5. CDR3 length: 17 amino acids. Germline-derived CDR1 and CDR2 are SGHRS and YFSETQ. CDR3 sequence: CASSLGLAGVSTDTQYF. CDR3 bases: TGCGCCAGCAGCTTGGGACTAGCGGGAGTAAGTACAGATACGCAGTATTTT.

This clone was recorded a few times. The rearrangement joins TRBV6-6 to TRBJ2-3; the match to TRBD2 covers 7 bases. This CDR3 comprises 16 residues. The V and J ends lost 3 bases and 1 base, in that order; junction bases with no gene match: 7. Germline values: CDR1 MNHNY, CDR2 SVGAGI (reference sequence). CDR3: CASSYRTSSGTDTQYF. CDR3 in DNA: TGTGCCAGCAGTTATCGGACTAGTTCCGGCACAGATACGCAGTATTTT.

V gene TRBV29-1 combines with J gene TRBJ2-1; the match to TRBD1 covers 8 bases. Germline V CDR1 and CDR2: SQVTM, ANQGSEA. This CDR3 is built from 15 residues. V lost 0 bases and J lost 2; bases outside the gene matches: 3. CDR3 DNA sequence: TGCAGCGTTGAAGATAGGGACAGGACCTACAATGAGCAGTTCTTC. This codes for CSVEDRDRTYNEQFF.